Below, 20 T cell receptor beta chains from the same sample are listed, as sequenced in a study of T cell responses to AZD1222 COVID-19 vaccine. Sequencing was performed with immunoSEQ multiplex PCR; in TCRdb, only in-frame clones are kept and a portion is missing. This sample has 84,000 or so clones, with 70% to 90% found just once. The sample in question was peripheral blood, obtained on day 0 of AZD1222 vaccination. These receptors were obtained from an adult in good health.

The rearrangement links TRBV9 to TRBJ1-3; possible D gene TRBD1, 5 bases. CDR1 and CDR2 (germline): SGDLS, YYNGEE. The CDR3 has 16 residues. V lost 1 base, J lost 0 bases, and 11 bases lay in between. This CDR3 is CASSVTAGGSGNTIYF. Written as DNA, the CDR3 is TGTGCCAGCAGCGTAACCGCGGGGGGCTCTGGAAACACCATATATTTT.

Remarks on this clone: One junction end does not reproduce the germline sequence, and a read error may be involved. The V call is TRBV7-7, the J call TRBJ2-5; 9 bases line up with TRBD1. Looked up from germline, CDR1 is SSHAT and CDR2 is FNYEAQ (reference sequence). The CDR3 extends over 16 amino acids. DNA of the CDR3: TGTGCTAGCAGCCCCGCCTCCGGGACAGGGCTGGAGACCCAGTACTTC. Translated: CASSPASGTGLETQYF.

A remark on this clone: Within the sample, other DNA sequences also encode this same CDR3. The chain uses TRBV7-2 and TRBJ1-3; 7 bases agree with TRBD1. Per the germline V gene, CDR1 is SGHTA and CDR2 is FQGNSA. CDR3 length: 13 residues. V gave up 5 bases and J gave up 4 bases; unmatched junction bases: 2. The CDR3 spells CASSRGLGNTIYF. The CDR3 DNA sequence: TGTGCCAGCAGCAGGGGGCTAGGAAACACCATATATTTT.

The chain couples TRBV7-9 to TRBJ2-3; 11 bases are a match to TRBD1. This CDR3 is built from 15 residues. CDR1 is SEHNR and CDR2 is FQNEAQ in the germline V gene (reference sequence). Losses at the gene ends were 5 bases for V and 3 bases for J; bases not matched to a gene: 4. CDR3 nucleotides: TGTGCCAGCAGCCCGGGACAGGGGGTAACAGATACGCAGTATTTT. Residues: CASSPGQGVTDTQYF.

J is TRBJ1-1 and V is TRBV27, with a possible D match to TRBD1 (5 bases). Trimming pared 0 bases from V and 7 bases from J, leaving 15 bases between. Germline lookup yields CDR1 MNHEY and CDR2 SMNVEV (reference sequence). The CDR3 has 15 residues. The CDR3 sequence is CASSLSGPEVGEAFF. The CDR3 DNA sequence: TGTGCCAGCAGTTTATCGGGACCTGAGGTGGGTGAAGCTTTCTTT.

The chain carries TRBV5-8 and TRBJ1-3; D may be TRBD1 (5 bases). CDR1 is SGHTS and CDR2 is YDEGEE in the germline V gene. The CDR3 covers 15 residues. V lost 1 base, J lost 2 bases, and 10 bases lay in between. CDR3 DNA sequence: TGTGCCAGCAGCTTGCGGGGCCCCGCTGGAAACACCATATATTTT. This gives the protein CASSLRGPAGNTIYF.

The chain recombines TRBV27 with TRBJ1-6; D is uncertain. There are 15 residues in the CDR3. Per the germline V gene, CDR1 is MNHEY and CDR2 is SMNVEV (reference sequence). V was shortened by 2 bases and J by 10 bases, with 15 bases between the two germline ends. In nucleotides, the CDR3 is TGTGCCAGCAGTTTAGGGGAGGGAGAGAGATCACCCCTCCACTTT. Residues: CASSLGEGERSPLHF.

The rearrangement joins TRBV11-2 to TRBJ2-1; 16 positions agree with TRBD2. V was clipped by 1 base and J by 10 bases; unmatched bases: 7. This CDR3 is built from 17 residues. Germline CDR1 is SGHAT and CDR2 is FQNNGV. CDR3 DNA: TGTGCCAGCAGCTTAGCCCTGGGACTAGCGGGAGGGCACGAGCAGTTCTTC. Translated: CASSLALGLAGGHEQFF.

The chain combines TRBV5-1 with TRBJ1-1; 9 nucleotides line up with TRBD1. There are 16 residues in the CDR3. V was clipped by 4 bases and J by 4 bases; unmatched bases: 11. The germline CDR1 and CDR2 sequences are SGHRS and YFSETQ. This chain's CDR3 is CASSHAYKGQGTEAFF. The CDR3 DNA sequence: TGCGCCAGCAGCCATGCCTACAAGGGACAGGGCACTGAAGCTTTCTTT.

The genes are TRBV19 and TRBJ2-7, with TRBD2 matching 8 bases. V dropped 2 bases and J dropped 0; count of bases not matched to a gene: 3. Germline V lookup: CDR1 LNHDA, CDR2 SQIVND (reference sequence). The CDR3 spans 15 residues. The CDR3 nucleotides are TGTGCCAGTAGTATAAAGCGGGAGAGCTCCTACGAGCAGTACTTC. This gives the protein CASSIKRESSYEQYF.

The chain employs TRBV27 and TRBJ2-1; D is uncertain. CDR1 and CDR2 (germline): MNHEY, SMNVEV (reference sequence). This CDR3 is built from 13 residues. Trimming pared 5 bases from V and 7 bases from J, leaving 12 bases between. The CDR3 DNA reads TGTGCCAGCAGTCCTCGGGCTGATAATGAGCAGTTCTTC. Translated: CASSPRADNEQFF.

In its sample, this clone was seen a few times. CDR3 residues: CASSPGGLNTEAFF. CDR3 in DNA: TGTGCCAGCAGCCCGGGCGGCCTCAACACTGAAGCTTTCTTT. The chain has TRBV3-1 (or the pseudogene TRBV3-2) and TRBJ1-1; D is unclear. The CDR3 loop spans 14 amino acids. CDR1 and CDR2 (germline): LGHDT, YNNKEL (reference sequence). The V and J ends lost 4 bases and 2 bases respectively, with 11 bases between them.

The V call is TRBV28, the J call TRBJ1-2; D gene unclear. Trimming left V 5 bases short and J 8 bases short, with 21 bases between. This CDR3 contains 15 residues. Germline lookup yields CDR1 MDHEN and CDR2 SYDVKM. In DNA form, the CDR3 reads TGTGCCAGCAGTGCCCCCGCGGCAGGTCTGAGGGGCTACACCTTC. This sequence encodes CASSAPAAGLRGYTF.

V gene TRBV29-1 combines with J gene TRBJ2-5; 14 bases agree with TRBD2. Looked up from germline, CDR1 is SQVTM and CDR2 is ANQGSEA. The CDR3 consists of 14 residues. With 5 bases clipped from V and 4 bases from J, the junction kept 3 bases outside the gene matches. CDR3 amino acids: CSVRLAGGRETQYF. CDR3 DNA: TGCAGCGTTCGACTAGCGGGAGGGCGAGAGACCCAGTACTTC.

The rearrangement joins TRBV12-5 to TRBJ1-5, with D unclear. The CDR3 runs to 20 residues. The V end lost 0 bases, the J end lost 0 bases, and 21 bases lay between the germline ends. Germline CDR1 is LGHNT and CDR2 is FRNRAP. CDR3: CASGLVPRWSETNSNQPQHF. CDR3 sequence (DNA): TGTGCTAGTGGTTTGGTCCCCCGGTGGAGCGAAACTAATAGCAATCAGCCCCAGCATTTT.

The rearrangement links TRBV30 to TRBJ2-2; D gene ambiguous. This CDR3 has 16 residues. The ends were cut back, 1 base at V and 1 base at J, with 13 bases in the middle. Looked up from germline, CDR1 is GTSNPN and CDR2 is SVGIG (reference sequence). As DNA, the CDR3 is TGTGCCTGGAGTGCCCTGTGGGCGGAGAACACCGGGGAGCTGTTTTTT. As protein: CAWSALWAENTGELFF.

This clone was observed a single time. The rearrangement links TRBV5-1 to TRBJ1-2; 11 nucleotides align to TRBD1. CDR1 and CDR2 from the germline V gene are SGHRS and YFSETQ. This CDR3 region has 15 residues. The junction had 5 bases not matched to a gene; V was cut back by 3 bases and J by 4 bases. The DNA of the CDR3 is TGCGCCAGCAGCTCGGGACAGGGGGTGATCTATGGCTACACCTTC. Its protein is CASSSGQGVIYGYTF.

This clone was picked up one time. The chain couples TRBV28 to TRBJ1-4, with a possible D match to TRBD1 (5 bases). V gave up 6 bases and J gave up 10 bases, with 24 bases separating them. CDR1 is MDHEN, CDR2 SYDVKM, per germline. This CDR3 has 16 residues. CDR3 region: CASRSRVVRGVGKLFF. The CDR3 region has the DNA TGTGCCAGCAGATCCAGGGTTGTTCGGGGGGTTGGAAAACTGTTTTTT. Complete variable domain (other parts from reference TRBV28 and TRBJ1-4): DVKVTQSSRYLVKRTGEKVFLECVQDMDHENMFWYRQDPGLGLRLIYFSYDVKMKEKGDIPEGYSVSREKKERFSLILESASTNQTSMYLCASRSRVVRGVGKLFFGSGTQLSVL.

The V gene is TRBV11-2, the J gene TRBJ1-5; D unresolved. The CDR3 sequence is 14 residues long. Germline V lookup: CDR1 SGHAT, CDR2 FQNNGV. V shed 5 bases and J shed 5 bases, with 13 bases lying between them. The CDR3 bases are TGTGCCAGCAGCCCCGGGGAAGGCGATCAGCCCCAGCATTTT. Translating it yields CASSPGEGDQPQHF.

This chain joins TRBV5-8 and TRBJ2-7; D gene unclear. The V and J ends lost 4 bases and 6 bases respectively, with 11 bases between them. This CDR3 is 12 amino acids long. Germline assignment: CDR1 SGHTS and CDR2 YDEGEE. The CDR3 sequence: CASSPSNREQYF. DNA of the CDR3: TGTGCCAGCAGCCCCTCCAATCGCGAGCAGTACTTC. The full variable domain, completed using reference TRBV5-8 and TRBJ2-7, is EAGVTQSPTHLIKTRGQQATLRCSPISGHTSVYWYQQALGLGLQFLLWYDEGEERNRGNFPPRFSGRQFPNYSSELNVNALELEDSALYLCASSPSNREQYFGPGTRLTVT.